Listed below are T cell receptor beta chains from one sample, sequenced in a study of CD8+ T cells in alopecia areata. The repertoire was sequenced with immunoSEQ multiplex PCR; TCRdb's copy has only in-frame clones and lacks some. The profile shows 37,000 or so clones, roughly half of them singletons. The sequenced sample consisted of CD4+ Tregs sorted from blood. All receptors derive from a human donor with alopecia areata. Each CDR3 is given without its conserved first and last residue.

v_call	j_call	cdr3_aa
TRBV27	TRBJ2-1	ASSFNRGYNEQF
TRBV28	TRBJ1-2	ASRARPNYGYT
TRBV5-1	TRBJ2-3	ASSPAGSLADTQY
TRBV10-3	TRBJ1-6	AISDPGRGDSPLH
TRBV6-6	TRBJ2-5	ASSYSSGGLGETQY
TRBV7-9	TRBJ1-2	ASSLNRDSYGYT
TRBV9	TRBJ2-2	ASSAHRADTGELF
TRBV27	TRBJ2-2	ASRTSGRDTGELF
TRBV5-1	TRBJ1-2	ASSVDSDGYT
TRBV10-3	TRBJ1-2	AIRGQNAALYGYT
TRBV19	TRBJ1-1	ASTTGQGEGNTEAF
TRBV11-1	TRBJ2-1	ASSLRGEFNEQF
TRBV7-3	TRBJ2-7	ASSFTEGSGQY
TRBV28	TRBJ2-5	ASGLPAGGVETQY
TRBV4-3	TRBJ2-6	ASSQDLYGANVLT
TRBV7-9	TRBJ2-3	ATRTRY
TRBV11-2	TRBJ1-5	ASSFGQSQPQH
TRBV7-2	TRBJ2-7	ASSLSWIQGQNEQY
TRBV2	TRBJ2-1	ASSERLAVYNEQF
TRBV5-1	TRBJ1-2	ASSRGDRGSGYT
TRBV18	TRBJ1-3	ASSPAQSGHPSGNTIY
TRBV5-1	TRBJ2-3	ASSPRGEFTDTQY
TRBV7-6	TRBJ1-1	ASSSRERGTEAF
TRBV5-1	TRBJ2-1	ASSLAVGTGIGEQF
TRBV7-3	TRBJ1-1	ASSLHENTEAF
TRBV4-3	TRBJ2-1	ASSQAGGYNEQF
TRBV6-5	TRBJ1-2	ASSYRGSPPGYT
TRBV5-1	TRBJ2-4	ASSIGTDLNIQY
TRBV7-2	TRBJ2-3	ASSFDRAPDTQY
TRBV7-3	TRBJ2-5	ASSLIPTSTQY
TRBV7-2	TRBJ2-1	ASSSPGLAGARFMNEQF
TRBV30	TRBJ2-5	AWSGLSGRALQSEETQY
TRBV5-1	TRBJ2-5	ASSEPGQTSQY
TRBV7-8	-	ASSPVRFLGTGAYEQY
TRBV5-1	TRBJ2-3	ASSLGQGRDTQY
TRBV28	TRBJ2-7	ASSLGDRVTTEQY
TRBV28	TRBJ2-6	ASSAIEGSGANVLT
TRBV2	TRBJ2-7	ASSRRVRYEQY
TRBV5-3	TRBJ2-7	ARSLGWSRYEQY
TRBV5-4	TRBJ2-6	ASSLGGTGANVLT
TRBV7-9	TRBJ1-1	ASSLRGGSAGEAF
TRBV6-5	TRBJ1-2	ASSYLGTVHGYT
TRBV4-2	TRBJ2-1	ASSQAGLAGSYNEQF
TRBV19	TRBJ2-4	ASSITGTGGIQY
TRBV7-2	TRBJ2-3	ASSLVAGLEDTQY
TRBV15	TRBJ2-6	ATKAGGSGANVLT
TRBV7-2	TRBJ1-1	ASSLGRNTEAF
TRBV5-1	TRBJ2-7	ASSLGGPYEQY
TRBV6-6	TRBJ1-1	ASSPREGLTEAF
TRBV7-2	TRBJ2-3	ASSPQSSARTDTQY
TRBV6-5	TRBJ2-6	ASRAGDSGANVLT
TRBV14	TRBJ1-5	ASSLGANQPQH
TRBV4-1	TRBJ2-3	ASSQERGGPGRNTQY
TRBV2	TRBJ1-5	ASSVARGNQGPQH
TRBV19	TRBJ1-1	ASSTSRRGTTEAF
TRBV19	TRBJ2-6	ASSIPPSSGANVLT
TRBV29-1	TRBJ1-1	SVAVGNSRTEAF
TRBV5-1	TRBJ1-3	ASSLGGRHHSGNTIY
TRBV5-1	TRBJ2-1	ASSLGTLGEQF
TRBV2	TRBJ1-5	ASNPDSNQPQH